This T cell receptor beta chain derives from a study of T-cell reconstitution after alpha-beta-depleted transplantation in children. Findings of the study overall: Several hundred expanded graft clones reportedly were the source of alpha-beta T cells about two months after transplant. At day 60, the high TCRbeta diversity found in some patients originated from recipient T cells and thymic progenitors that had survived. Fresh T-cell production supplied most of the T-cell counts and diversity seen one year after transplant.

Library preparation (for TCRbeta) was performed with unique molecular identifiers. TCRdb redid the calling of the PCR reads with MiXCR, one entry per CDR3 protein. The sample holds about 20,000 distinct CDR3 sequences; approximately 12% are singletons and the top ten take around 38%. This clonotype was observed at least ten times. What it binds is unknown. The CDR3 spans 18 residues. Germline assignment: CDR1 LNHNV and CDR2 YYDKDF (reference sequence). Trimming cost V 1 base and J 5 bases; bases outside gene matches: 12. The specimen was PBMCs, mostly from graft donor cells, collected 60 days after TCRalphabeta/CD19-depleted stem cell transplant. The receptor comes from a female patient aged 2 to 10 who had a stem cell transplant for congenital amegakaryocytic thrombocytopenia, so the T cells may come from the graft donor. This chain uses TRBV15 with TRBJ2-3; 10 bases align to TRBD2. This CDR3 is CATSRVFSGRDYIDTQYF. The DNA for the CDR3 is TGTGCCACCAGCAGAGTTTTCAGCGGGAGGGATTACATAGATACGCAGTATTTT.